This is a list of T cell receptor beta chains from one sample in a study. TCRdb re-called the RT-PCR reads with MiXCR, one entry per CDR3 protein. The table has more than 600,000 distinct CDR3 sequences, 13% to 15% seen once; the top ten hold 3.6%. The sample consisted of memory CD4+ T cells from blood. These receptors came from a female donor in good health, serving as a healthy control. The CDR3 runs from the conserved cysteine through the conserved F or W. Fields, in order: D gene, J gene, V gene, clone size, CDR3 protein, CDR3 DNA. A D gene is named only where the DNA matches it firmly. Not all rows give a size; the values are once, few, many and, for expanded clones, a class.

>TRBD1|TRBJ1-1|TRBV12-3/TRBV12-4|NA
CASSPRTGRHTEAFF
TGTGCCAGCAGTCCCAGGACAGGGCGGCACACTGAAGCTTTCTTT
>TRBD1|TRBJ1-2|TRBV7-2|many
CASSLRTGEGYGYTF
TGTGCCAGCAGCTTAAGGACAGGGGAAGGTTATGGCTACACCTTC
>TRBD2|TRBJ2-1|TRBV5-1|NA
CASSLSLAGGSYNEQFF
TGCGCCAGCAGCTTGTCGCTAGCGGGAGGGTCCTACAATGAGCAGTTCTTC
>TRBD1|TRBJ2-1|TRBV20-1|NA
CSAPTGFYNEQFF
TGCAGTGCTCCGACAGGGTTTTACAATGAGCAGTTCTTC
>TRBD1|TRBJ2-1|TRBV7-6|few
CASSYRQGQGYNEQFF
TGTGCCAGCAGCTACCGACAGGGGCAAGGATACAATGAGCAGTTCTTC
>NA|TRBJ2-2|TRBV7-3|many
CASTRQANTGELFF
TGTGCCAGCACCCGACAGGCCAACACCGGGGAGCTGTTTTTT
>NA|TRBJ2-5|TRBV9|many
CASSPNPGETQYF
TGTGCCAGCAGCCCAAACCCGGGAGAGACCCAGTACTTC
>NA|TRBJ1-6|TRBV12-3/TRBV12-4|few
CASTKDRGYSPLHF
TGTGCCAGCACCAAAGACCGGGGGTATTCACCCCTCCACTTT
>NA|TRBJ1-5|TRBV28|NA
CASLSGSNRQPQHF
TGTGCCAGCCTTTCGGGGTCGAATCGTCAGCCCCAGCATTTT
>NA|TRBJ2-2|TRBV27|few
CASSQDWGPGAGELFF
TGTGCCAGCAGTCAGGATTGGGGCCCAGGCGCCGGGGAGCTGTTTTTT
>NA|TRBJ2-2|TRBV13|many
CASSLGRINTGELFF
TGTGCCAGCAGCCTCGGACGGATTAACACCGGGGAGCTGTTTTTT
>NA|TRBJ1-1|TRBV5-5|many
CASSLSAGAHTEAFF
TGTGCCAGCAGCTTGAGTGCAGGGGCGCACACTGAAGCTTTCTTT
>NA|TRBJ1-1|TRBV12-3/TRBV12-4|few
CATTWANTEAFF
TGTGCCACTACTTGGGCTAACACTGAAGCTTTCTTT
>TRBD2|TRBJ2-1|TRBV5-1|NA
CASSSFGGEYDEQFF
TGCGCCAGCAGCTCGTTCGGGGGGGAGTACGATGAGCAGTTCTTC
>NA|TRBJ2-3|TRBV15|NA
CATSRVIATDTQYF
TGTGCCACCAGCAGAGTCATAGCCACAGATACGCAGTATTTT
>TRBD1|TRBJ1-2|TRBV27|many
CASTRTGLNYGYTF
TGTGCCAGCACCCGGACAGGGTTAAATTATGGCTACACCTTC
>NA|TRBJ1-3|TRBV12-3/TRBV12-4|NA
CASSLFGGSGNTIYF
TGTGCCAGCAGTTTATTCGGGGGCTCTGGAAACACCATATATTTT
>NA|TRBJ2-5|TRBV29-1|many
CSVGLSQETQYF
TGCAGCGTTGGGCTATCCCAAGAGACCCAGTACTTC
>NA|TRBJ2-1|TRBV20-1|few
CSAGSDEQFF
TGCAGTGCTGGGAGCGATGAGCAGTTCTTC
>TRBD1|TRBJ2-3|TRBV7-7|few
CASSPGQGASTDTQYF
TGTGCCAGCAGCCCAGGACAGGGGGCCAGCACAGATACGCAGTATTTT
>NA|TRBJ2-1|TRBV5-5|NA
CASSLALRQHNEQFF
TGCGCCAGCAGCTTGGCCTTAAGACAGCACAATGAGCAGTTCTTC
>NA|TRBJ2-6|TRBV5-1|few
CASSLQVTGANVLTF
TGCGCCAGCAGCTTGCAGGTGACTGGGGCCAACGTCCTGACTTTC
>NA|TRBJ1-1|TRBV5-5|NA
CASSSGVSRNTEAFF
TGTGCCAGCAGCTCCGGAGTCAGTCGGAACACTGAAGCTTTCTTT
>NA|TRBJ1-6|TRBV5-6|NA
CASSSRDREPFSPLHF
TGTGCCAGCAGCTCTCGGGACCGGGAGCCCTTTTCACCCCTCCACTTT
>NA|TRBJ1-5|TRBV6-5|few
CASSYGEGDTQHF
TGTGCCAGCAGTTACGGGGAGGGGGATACCCAGCATTTT
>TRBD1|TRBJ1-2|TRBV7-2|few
CASSFAGGEYGYTF
TGTGCCAGCAGCTTTGCAGGGGGCGAATATGGCTACACCTTC
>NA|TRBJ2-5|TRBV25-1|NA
CASTGIFGETQYF
TGTGCCAGCACCGGAATATTCGGAGAGACCCAGTACTTC
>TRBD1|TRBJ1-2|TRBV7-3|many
CASRLGVTGPYGYTF
TGTGCCAGCCGGCTCGGTGTGACAGGGCCCTATGGCTACACCTTC
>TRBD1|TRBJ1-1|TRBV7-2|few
CASSSHLLQGGTEAFF
TGTGCCAGCAGCTCCCATCTATTACAGGGGGGGACTGAAGCTTTCTTT
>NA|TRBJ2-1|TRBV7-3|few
CASSFVRGEQFF
TGTGCCAGCAGCTTCGTACGAGGGGAGCAGTTCTTC
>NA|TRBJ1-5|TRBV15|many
CATSRQEDQPQHF
TGTGCCACCAGCCGGCAGGAGGATCAGCCCCAGCATTTT